Given below is one T cell receptor (beta chain) in context. Its antigen is unidentified. The data are from a study of blood T cells in healthy people across ages. Together with a sample-barcoded 5' primer, a J-beta primer mix was included in a second PCR lasting roughly 6 to 12 cycles. TCRdb re-derived calls from the 5' RACE reads in MiXCR, one entry per CDR3 protein. The sample carries around 620,000 distinct CDR3 sequences, 27% recorded once. The CDR3 contains 14 residues. V was trimmed by 4 bases and J by 6 bases, leaving 10 bases between them. Germline CDR1 SEHNR, CDR2 FQNEAQ (reference sequence). Whole-study findings and limits: PBMCs left unsorted prevented a conclusive naive versus antigen-experienced comparison.

Donors were systemically healthy Caucasian individuals from Russia aged roughly 6 to 100 years. Staff drew approximately 9.7 milliliters of peripheral blood from each donor. Isolated per sample were at least 7 million PBMCs. This receptor was taken from a woman aged 70 to 79 in good health. The sequencing sample was made of blood. The rearrangement links TRBV7-9 to TRBJ1-6; D may be TRBD1 (5 bases). In nucleotides, the CDR3 is TGTGCCAGCAGCTGGGACTTCGCTAATTCACCCCTCCACTTT. Protein: CASSWDFANSPLHF.